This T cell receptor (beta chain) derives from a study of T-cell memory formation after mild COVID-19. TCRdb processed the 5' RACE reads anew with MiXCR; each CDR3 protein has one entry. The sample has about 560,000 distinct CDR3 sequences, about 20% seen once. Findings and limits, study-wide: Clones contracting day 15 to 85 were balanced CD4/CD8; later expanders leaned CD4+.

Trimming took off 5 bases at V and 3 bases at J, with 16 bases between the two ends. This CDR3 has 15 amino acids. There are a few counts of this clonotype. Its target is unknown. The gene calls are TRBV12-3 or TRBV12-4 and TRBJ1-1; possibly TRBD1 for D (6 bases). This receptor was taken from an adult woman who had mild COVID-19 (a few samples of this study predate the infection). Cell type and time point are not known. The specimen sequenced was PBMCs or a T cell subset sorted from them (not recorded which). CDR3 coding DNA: TGTGCCAGCAGTCCACAGGGCCGAGGGGACACTGAAGCTTTCTTT. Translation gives CASSPQGRGDTEAFF.